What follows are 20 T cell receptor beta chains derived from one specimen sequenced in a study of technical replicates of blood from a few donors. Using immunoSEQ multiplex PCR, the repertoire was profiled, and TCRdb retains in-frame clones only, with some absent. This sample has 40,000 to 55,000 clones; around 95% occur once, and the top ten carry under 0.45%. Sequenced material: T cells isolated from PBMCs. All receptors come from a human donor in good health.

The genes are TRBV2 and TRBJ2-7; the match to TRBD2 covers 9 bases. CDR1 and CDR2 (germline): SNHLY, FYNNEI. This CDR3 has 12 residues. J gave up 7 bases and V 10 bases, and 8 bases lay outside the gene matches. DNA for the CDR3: TGTGCCACTAGCGGGGTACAATATGAGCAGTACTTC. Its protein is CATSGVQYEQYF.

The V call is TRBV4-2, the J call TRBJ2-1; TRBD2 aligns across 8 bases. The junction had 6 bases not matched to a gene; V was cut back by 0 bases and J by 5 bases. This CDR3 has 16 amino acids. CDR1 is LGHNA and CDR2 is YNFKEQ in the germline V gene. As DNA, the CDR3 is TGTGCCAGCAGCCAAGACGGTGTCGGGAGGGACAATGAGCAGTTCTTC. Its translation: CASSQDGVGRDNEQFF.

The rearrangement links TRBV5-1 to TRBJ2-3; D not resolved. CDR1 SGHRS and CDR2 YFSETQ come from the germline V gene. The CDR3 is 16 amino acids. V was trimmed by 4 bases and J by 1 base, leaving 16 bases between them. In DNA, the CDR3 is TGCGCCAGCAGCGCCGCCGGTGTCACCCGCACAGATACGCAGTATTTT. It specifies CASSAAGVTRTDTQYF.

The CDR3 reads CASSFGTDSSYEQYF. For the CDR3, the DNA is TGTGCCAGCAGCTTTGGGACGGACAGCTCCTACGAGCAGTACTTC. V gene TRBV7-9 combines with J gene TRBJ2-7; D is possibly TRBD1 (6 bases). CDR1 is SEHNR and CDR2 is FQNEAQ in the germline V gene (reference sequence). The germline V and J ends were trimmed by 3 bases and 0 bases, with 12 bases remaining between them. There are 15 residues in the CDR3.

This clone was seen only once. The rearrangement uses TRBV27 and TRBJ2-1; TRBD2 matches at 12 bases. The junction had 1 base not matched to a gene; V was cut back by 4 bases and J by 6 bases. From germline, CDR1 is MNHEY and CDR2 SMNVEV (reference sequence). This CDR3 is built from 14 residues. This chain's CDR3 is CASSWGLAGNEQFF. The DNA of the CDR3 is TGTGCCAGCAGTTGGGGACTAGCGGGCAATGAGCAGTTCTTC.

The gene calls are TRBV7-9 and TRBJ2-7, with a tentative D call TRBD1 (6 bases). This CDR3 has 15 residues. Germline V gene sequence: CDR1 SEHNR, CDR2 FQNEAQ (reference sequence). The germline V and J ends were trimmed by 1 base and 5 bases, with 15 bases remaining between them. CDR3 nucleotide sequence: TGTGCCAGCAGCTTAGTGGACAGAGGGGTCCACGAGCAGTACTTC. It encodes CASSLVDRGVHEQYF.

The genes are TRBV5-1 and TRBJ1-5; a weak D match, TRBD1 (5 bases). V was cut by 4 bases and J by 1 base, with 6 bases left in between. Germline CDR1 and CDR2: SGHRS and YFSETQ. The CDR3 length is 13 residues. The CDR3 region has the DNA TGCGCCAGCAGCAGGGGAAGCAATCAGCCCCAGCATTTT. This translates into CASSRGSNQPQHF.

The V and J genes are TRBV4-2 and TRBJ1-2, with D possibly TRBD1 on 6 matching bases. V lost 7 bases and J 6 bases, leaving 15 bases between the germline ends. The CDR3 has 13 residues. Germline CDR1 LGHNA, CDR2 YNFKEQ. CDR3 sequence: CASNTAGANGYTF. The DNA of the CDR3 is TGTGCCAGCAACACGGCGGGGGCAAATGGCTACACCTTC.

This CDR3 reads CASSEMRSNTEAFF. In DNA form, the CDR3 reads TGTGCCAGCAGTGAAATGAGGTCGAACACTGAAGCTTTCTTT. The chain couples TRBV2 to TRBJ1-1; D unresolved. V was pared by 2 bases and J by 1 base, with 8 bases between. Looked up from germline, CDR1 is SNHLY and CDR2 is FYNNEI. This CDR3 has 14 amino acids.

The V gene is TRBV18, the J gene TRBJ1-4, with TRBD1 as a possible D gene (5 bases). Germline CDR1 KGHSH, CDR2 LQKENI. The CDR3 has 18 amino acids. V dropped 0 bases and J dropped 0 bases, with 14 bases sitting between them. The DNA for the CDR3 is TGTGCCAGCTCACCACCGGAATTTAGGGGAACAACTAATGAAAAACTGTTTTTT. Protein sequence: CASSPPEFRGTTNEKLFF.

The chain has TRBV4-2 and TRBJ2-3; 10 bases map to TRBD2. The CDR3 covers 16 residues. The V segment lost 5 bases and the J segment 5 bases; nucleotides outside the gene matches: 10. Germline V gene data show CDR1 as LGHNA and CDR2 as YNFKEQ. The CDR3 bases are TGTGCCAGCAGCTCACCAGCGGGAGGGCAAGGAGATACGCAGTATTTT. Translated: CASSSPAGGQGDTQYF.

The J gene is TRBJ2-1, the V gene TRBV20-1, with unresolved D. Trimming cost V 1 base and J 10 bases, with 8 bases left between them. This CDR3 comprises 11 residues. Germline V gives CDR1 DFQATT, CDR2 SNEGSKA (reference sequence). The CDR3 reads CSARVAYEQFF. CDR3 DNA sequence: TGCAGTGCTAGAGTAGCTTACGAGCAGTTCTTC.

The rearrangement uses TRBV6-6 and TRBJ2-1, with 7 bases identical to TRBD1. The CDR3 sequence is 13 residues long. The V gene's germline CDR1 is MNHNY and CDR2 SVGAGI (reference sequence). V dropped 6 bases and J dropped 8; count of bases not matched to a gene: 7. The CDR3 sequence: CASSRRQGDEQFF. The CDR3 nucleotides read TGTGCCAGCAGCCGGAGACAGGGCGATGAGCAGTTCTTC.

CDR3 in amino acids: CATSAGSSYEQYF. The CDR3 coding sequence is TGTGCCACCTCAGCGGGGAGCTCCTACGAGCAGTACTTC. This chain joins TRBV6-6 and TRBJ2-7, with 7 bases identical to TRBD2. In germline, CDR1 is MNHNY, CDR2 SVGAGI (reference sequence). CDR3 size: 13 residues. Trimming took 10 bases from V and 0 from J; bases not matched to a gene: 6.

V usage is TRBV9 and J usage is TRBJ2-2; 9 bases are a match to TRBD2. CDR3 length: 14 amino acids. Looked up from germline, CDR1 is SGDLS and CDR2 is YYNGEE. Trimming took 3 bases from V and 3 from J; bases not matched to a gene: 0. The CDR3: CASSGGRDTGELFF. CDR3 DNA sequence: TGTGCCAGCAGCGGCGGGAGGGACACCGGGGAGCTGTTTTTT.

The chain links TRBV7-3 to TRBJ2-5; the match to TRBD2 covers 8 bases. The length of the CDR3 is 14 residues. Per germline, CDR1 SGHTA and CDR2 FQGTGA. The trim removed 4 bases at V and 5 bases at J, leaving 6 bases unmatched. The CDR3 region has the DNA TGTGCCAGCAGCTCTCGAGCGGGAGTGGAGACCCAGTACTTC. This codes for CASSSRAGVETQYF. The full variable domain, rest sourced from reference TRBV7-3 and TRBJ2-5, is GAGVSQTPSNKVTEKGKYVELRCDPISGHTALYWYRQSLGQGPEFLIYFQGTGAADDSGLPNDRFFAVRPEGSVSTLKIQRTERGDSAVYLCASSSRAGVETQYFGPGTRLLVL.

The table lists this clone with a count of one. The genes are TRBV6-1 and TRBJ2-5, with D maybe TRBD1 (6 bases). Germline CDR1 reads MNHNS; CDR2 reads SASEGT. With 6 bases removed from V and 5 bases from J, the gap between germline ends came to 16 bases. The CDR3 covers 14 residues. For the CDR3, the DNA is TGTGCCAGCAGCCGGACAGCTGAAGTTGAGACCCAGTACTTC. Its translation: CASSRTAEVETQYF.

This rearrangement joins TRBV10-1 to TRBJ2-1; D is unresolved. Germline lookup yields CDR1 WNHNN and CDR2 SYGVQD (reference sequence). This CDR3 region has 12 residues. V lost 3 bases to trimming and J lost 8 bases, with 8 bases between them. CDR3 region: CASSDVQDEQFF. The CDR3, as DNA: TGCGCCAGCAGTGATGTCCAGGATGAGCAGTTCTTC.

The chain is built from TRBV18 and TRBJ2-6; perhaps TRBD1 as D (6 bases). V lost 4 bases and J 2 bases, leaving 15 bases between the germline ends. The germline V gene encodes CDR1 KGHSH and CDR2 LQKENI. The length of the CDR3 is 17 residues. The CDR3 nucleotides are TGTGCCAGCTCACTTACTACGAGGGACACTGGGGCCAACGTCCTGACTTTC. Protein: CASSLTTRDTGANVLTF.

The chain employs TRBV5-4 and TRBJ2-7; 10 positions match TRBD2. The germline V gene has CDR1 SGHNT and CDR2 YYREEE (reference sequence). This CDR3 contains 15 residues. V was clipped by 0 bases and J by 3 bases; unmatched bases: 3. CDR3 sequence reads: CASSLGAGGIYEQYF. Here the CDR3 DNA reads TGTGCCAGCAGCTTGGGAGCGGGAGGGATCTACGAGCAGTACTTC.